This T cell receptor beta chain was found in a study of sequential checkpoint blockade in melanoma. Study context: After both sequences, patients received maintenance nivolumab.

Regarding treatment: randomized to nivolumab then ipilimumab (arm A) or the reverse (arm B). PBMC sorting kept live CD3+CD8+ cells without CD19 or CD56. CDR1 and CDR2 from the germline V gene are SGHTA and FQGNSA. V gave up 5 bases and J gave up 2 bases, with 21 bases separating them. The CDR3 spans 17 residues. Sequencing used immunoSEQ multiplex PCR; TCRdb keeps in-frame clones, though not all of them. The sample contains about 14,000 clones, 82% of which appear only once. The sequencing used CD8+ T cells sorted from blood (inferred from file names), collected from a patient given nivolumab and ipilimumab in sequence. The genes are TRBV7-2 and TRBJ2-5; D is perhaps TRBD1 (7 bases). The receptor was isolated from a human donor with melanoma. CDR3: CASSPSGGTERQETQYF. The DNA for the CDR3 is TGTGCCAGCAGCCCGAGTGGAGGGACAGAGAGACAAGAGACCCAGTACTTC.